At least ten counts were recorded for the clone carrying this T cell receptor beta chain. Its antigen is unknown. This specimen belongs to a study of molecular identifiers for immune sequencing clone quantification. Previously described methods with listed TCR primers produced the bulk TCR libraries. Each CDR3 protein gets one entry after TCRdb re-called the PCR reads with MiXCR. The sample includes 600,000 to 650,000 distinct CDR3 sequences, just under 20% of them seen just once. Naive CD8 libraries used about 20,000 to 1,000,000 sorted cells and 10%, 30% or 50% RNA. Notes on the study in general: Underestimated sizes of highly expanded clones could result from identical TCR molecules that share a barcode.

Germline values: CDR1 SNHLY, CDR2 FYNNEI. The ends were cut back, 1 base at V and 6 bases at J, with 10 bases in the middle. The CDR3 runs 13 residues. This TCR was recovered from a human donor in good health. Some libraries in this study had Jurkat cell RNA spiked in. Sequencing was done on a sample of naive CD8+ T cells from blood, with Jurkat cell RNA spiked in. Subset indicated: FACS-sorted CD8+CD4-CCR7+CD45RA+ naive T cells. V gene TRBV2 combines with J gene TRBJ2-7; D is unresolved. Written as DNA, the CDR3 is TGTGCCAGCAGTGAAGGCTCGAGCCTCGAGCAGTACTTC. This sequence encodes CASSEGSSLEQYF.